This T cell receptor (beta chain) was obtained from a study of CD8 T cells in ankylosing spondylitis. Notes on the study in general: Characteristic, it appeared, of ankylosing spondylitis blood was a TCR beta motif of eight highly homologous variants.

V was clipped by 5 bases and J by 4 bases, with 15 bases between them. CDR3 length equals 14 residues. Germline V lookup: CDR1 SQVTM, CDR2 ANQGSEA. This clonotype was observed many times. Antigen unknown. TCRdb redid the calling of the 5' RACE reads with MiXCR, one entry per CDR3 protein. Among approximately 350,000 distinct CDR3 sequences listed, approximately 14% were seen once. The TCR was taken from a male donor with ankylosing spondylitis or in good health (not recorded which). The chain employs TRBV29-1 and TRBJ1-5; possible D gene TRBD1, 5 bases. The specimen was blood, either unsorted or a sorted T cell fraction (not recorded which). CDR3 sequence (DNA): TGCAGCGTTCAGTTTGGGGCCGAAAATCAGCCCCAGCATTTT. Its protein product is CSVQFGAENQPQHF.